This TCR beta chain was profiled in a study of shared T cell receptors in the human thymus. This table comes from immunoSEQ multiplex PCR, and its TCRdb copy is limited to in-frame clones, with some not included. The repertoire holds roughly 550,000 clones, with around 82% as singletons. The trim removed 4 bases at V and 0 bases at J, leaving 11 bases unmatched. Germline loops: CDR1 SGHNT, CDR2 YYREEE (reference sequence). The CDR3 is 17 residues long. These same data were also listed under a study on human thymus T cells.

The sample consisted of thymocytes. The TCR originated in a boy less than two years old with a congenital heart defect. The genes are TRBV5-4 and TRBJ2-3; 7 bases match TRBD2. CDR3 protein: CASSPGEGGGSTDTQYF. CDR3 in DNA: TGTGCCAGCAGCCCGGGAGAGGGCGGGGGAAGCACAGATACGCAGTATTTT. The full variable domain, in which reference TRBV5-4 and TRBJ2-3 provide the parts outside the CDR3, is ETGVTQSPTHLIKTRGQQVTLRCSSQSGHNTVSWYQQALGQGPQFIFQYYREEENGRGNFPPRFSGLQFPNYSSELNVNALELDDSALYLCASSPGEGGGSTDTQYFGPGTRLTVL.